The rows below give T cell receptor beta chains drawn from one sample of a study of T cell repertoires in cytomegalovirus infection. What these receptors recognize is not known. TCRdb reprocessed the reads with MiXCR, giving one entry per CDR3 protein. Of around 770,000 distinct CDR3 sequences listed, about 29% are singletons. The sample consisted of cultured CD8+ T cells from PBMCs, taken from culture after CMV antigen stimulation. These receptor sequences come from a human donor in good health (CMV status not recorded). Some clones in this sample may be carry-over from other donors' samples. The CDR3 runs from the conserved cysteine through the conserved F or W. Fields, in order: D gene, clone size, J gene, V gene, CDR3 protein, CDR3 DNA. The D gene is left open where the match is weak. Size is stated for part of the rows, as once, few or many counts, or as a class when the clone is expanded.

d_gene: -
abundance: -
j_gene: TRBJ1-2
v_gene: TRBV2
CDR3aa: CASLRRGNYGYTF
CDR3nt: TGTGCCAGCCTCCGCCGAGGTAACTATGGCTACACCTTC

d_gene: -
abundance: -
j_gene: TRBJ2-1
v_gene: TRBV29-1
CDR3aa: CSVDVGNEQFF
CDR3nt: TGTAGCGTTGACGTCGGCAATGAGCAGTTCTTC

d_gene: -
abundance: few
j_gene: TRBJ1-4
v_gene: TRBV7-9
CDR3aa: CASSFDSNEKLFF
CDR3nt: TGTGCCAGCAGCTTCGACAGTAATGAAAAACTGTTTTTT

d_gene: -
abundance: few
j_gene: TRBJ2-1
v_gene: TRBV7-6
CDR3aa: CASSLVQGGTYNEQFF
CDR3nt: TGTGCCAGCAGCTTAGTACAGGGGGGGACTTACAATGAGCAGTTCTTC

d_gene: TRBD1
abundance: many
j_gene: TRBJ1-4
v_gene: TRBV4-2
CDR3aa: CASSQDRGQGSEKLFF
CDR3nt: TGTGCCAGCAGCCAAGATCGGGGACAGGGAAGTGAAAAACTGTTTTTT

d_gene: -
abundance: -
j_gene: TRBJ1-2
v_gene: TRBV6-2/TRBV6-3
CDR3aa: CASSGHRESYTF
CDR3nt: TGTGCCAGCAGTGGACACAGGGAGAGCTACACCTTC

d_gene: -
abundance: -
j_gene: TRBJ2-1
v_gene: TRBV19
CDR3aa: CASSGGAVFYNEQFF
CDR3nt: TGTGCCAGTAGTGGGGGGGCGGTCTTTTACAATGAGCAGTTCTTC

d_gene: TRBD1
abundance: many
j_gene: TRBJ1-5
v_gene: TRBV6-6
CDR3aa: CASSPQGASNQPQHF
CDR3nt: TGTGCCAGCAGCCCCCAGGGGGCGAGTAATCAGCCCCAGCATTTT

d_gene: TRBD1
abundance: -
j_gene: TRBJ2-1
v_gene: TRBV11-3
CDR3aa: CASSLEAGTGGYEQFF
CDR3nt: TGTGCCAGCAGCTTAGAGGCCGGGACAGGGGGCTATGAGCAGTTCTTC

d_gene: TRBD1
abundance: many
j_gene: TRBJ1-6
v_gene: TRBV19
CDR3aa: CASSDREISPLHF
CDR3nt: TGTGCCAGTAGTGACAGGGAGATTTCACCCCTCCACTTT

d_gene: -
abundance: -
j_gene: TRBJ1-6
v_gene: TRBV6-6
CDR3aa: CASSYSADSNSPLHF
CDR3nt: TGTGCCAGCAGTTACTCCGCAGATTCTAATTCACCCCTCCACTTT

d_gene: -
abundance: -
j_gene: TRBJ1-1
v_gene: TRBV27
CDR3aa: CASSLQVDYTEAFF
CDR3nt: TGTGCCAGCAGCCTCCAGGTAGACTACACTGAAGCTTTCTTT

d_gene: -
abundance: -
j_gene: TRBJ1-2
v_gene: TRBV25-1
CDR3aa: CASSETPQRVAGYTF
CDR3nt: TGTGCCAGCAGTGAAACCCCCCAAAGGGTGGCTGGCTACACCTTC

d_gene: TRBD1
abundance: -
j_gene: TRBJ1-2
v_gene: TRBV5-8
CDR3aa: CASSTRTGYGYTF
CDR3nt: TGTGCCAGCAGCACCCGGACAGGGTACGGCTACACCTTC

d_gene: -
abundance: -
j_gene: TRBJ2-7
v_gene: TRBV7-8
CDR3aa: CASSRTTGGYEQYF
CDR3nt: TGTGCCAGCAGCCGTACGACAGGAGGCTACGAGCAGTACTTC

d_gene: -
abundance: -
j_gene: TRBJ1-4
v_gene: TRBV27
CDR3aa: CASSPYEGGEKLFF
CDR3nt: TGTGCCAGCAGTCCATATGAGGGTGGTGAAAAACTGTTTTTT

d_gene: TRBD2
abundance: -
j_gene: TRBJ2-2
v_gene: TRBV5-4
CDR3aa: CASSLRTSGNTGELFF
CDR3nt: TGTGCCAGCAGCTTGAGGACTAGCGGTAACACCGGGGAGCTGTTTTTT

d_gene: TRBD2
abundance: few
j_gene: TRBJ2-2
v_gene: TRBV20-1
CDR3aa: CSARGLAGRFTGELFF
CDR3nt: TGCAGTGCTAGGGGACTAGCGGGGAGATTCACCGGGGAGCTGTTTTTT

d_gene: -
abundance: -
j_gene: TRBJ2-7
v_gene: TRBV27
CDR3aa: CASSLRGTSYEQYF
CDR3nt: TGTGCCAGCAGTTTGCGGGGAACCTCCTACGAGCAGTACTTC

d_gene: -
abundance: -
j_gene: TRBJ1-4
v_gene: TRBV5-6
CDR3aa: CASRPRPTNEKLFF
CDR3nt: TGTGCCAGCAGACCTCGACCAACTAATGAAAAACTGTTTTTT

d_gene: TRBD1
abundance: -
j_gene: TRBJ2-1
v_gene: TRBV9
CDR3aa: CASSVGDRVNEQFF
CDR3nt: TGTGCCAGCAGCGTGGGTGACAGGGTCAATGAGCAGTTCTTC

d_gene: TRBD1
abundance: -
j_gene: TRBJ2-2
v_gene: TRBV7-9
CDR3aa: CASSHTGGTGELFF
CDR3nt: TGTGCCAGCAGCCATACAGGGGGGACCGGGGAGCTGTTTTTT

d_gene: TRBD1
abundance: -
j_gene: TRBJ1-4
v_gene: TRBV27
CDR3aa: CASSEQGRPTNEKLFF
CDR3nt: TGTGCCAGCAGTGAACAGGGGAGACCGACTAATGAAAAACTGTTTTTT

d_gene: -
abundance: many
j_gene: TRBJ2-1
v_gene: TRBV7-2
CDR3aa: CASSFKGMWDEQFF
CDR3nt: TGTGCCAGCAGCTTTAAGGGGATGTGGGATGAGCAGTTCTTC

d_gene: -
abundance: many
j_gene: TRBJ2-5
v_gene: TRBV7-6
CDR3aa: CASSLAWGNQETQYF
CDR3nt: TGTGCCAGCAGCTTAGCGTGGGGGAACCAAGAGACCCAGTACTTC

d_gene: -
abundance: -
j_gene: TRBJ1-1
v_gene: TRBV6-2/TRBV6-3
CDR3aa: CATGLNGGTEAFF
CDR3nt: TGTGCCACCGGACTGAACGGGGGCACTGAAGCTTTCTTT

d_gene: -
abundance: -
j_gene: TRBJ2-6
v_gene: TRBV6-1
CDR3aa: CASKLEGRGANVLTF
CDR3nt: TGTGCCAGCAAATTAGAGGGGCGGGGGGCCAACGTCCTGACTTTC

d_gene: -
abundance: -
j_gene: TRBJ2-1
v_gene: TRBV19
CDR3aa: CASSIDAGSYNEQFF
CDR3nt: TGTGCCAGTAGTATAGATGCAGGCTCCTACAATGAGCAGTTCTTC

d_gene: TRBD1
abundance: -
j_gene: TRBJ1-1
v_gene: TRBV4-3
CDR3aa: CASSRRSGQLNTEAFF
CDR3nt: TGCGCCAGCAGCCGCCGTTCGGGACAGTTGAACACTGAAGCTTTCTTT

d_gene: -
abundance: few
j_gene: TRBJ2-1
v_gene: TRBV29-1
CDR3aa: CSVAGLPSRSYNEQFF
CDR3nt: TGCAGCGTTGCGGGACTCCCTTCCCGCTCCTACAATGAGCAGTTCTTC

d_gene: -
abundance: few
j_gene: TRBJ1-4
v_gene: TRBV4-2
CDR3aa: CASSQEFARGINEKLFF
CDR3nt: TGTGCCAGCAGCCAAGAGTTCGCACGAGGGATTAATGAAAAACTGTTTTTT

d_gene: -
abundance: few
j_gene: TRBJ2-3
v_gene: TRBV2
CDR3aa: CASSDLVSDTQYF
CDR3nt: TGTGCCAGCAGTGATCTAGTCTCAGATACGCAGTATTTT

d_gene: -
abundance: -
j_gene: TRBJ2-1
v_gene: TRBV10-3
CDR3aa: CAISPGLDYNEQFF
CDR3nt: TGTGCCATCAGTCCGGGACTCGACTACAATGAGCAGTTCTTC

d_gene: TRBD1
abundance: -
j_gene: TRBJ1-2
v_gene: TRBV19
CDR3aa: CASKHRGRDGYTF
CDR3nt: TGTGCCAGTAAACACAGGGGGCGGGATGGCTACACCTTC

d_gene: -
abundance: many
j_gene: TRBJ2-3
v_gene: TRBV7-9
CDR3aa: CASSPDFSSTDTQYF
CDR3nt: TGTGCCAGCAGCCCAGATTTTTCTAGCACAGATACGCAGTATTTT

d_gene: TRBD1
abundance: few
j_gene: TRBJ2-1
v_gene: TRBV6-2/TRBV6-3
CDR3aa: CASTLGGSQSEQFF
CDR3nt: TGTGCCAGCACCCTAGGGGGCTCCCAGAGTGAGCAGTTCTTC

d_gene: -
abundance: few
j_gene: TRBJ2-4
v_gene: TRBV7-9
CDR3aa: CASSPEVSVAKNIQYF
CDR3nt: TGTGCCAGCAGCCCCGAGGTTTCCGTAGCCAAAAACATTCAGTACTTC

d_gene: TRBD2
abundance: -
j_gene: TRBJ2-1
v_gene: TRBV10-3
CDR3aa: CAIIGTSGSSYNEQFF
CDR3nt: TGTGCCATCATCGGGACTAGCGGGAGCTCCTACAATGAGCAGTTCTTC

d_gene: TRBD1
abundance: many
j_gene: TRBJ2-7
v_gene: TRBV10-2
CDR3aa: CASTFGTGIYYEQYF
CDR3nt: TGCGCCAGTACCTTCGGGACAGGTATTTACTACGAGCAGTACTTC

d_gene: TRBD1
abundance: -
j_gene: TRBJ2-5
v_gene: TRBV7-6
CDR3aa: CASSSTGAIQETQYF
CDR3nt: TGTGCCAGCAGCTCGACAGGGGCGATACAAGAGACCCAGTACTTC

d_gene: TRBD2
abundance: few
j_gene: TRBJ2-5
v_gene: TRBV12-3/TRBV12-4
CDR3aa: CASRQGLAGAETQYF
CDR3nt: TGTGCCAGCAGACAGGGACTAGCGGGGGCAGAGACCCAGTACTTC

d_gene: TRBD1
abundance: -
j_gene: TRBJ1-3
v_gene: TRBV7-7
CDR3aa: CASSPGQGLSGNTIYF
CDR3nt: TGTGCTAGCAGCCCGGGACAGGGACTCTCTGGAAACACCATATATTTT